This T cell receptor (beta chain) comes out of a study of shared clonotypes between healthy human individuals. Study-level information: Each donor's CD8 memory used one plate, CD8 naive two, each CD4 subset three.

Regarding the study as a whole: Investigators expected sequencing depth to affect clonotype sharing among donors.

This clone has just a few counts. Its specificity is unknown. Trimming pared 2 bases from V and 7 bases from J, leaving 14 bases between. The CDR3 is 15 residues long. The germline V gene has CDR1 MDHEN and CDR2 SYDVKM. TCRdb's copy holds only in-frame clones and misses some; the assay was immunoSEQ multiplex PCR. This table holds about 2 million clones, about 95% found once. Naivety among CD8 cells was defined by CD45RO negativity and positive CCR7 selection, thereby excluding terminally differentiated effector memory CD45RA+ cells. Among the donors, all were Caucasian adults who lived in Nashville, Tennessee.

The chain recombines TRBV28 with TRBJ2-2; TRBD1 is a possible D gene (5 bases). Sequences were obtained from naive CD8+ T cells sorted from blood. The clonotype originates from a man between 18 and 35 years old in good health. The CDR3 region is CASSLLWGIGGELFF. CDR3 DNA sequence: TGTGCCAGCAGTTTACTCTGGGGCATAGGCGGGGAGCTGTTTTTT.